Included here is one T cell receptor (beta chain) sequence, with context. Its antigen remains unknown. The data derive from a study of regulatory T cells in long-lasting Graves disease. Points from the study as a whole: Persistent disease samples used TRBV28, TRBJ1-2 and TRBJ2-5 preferentially. Lower TCR diversity characterized persistent Graves' patients relative to newly diagnosed patients.

Building the TCR beta libraries relied on iRepertoire HTBI primers, and CDR3 regions underwent Arm-PCR. One entry per CDR3 protein, called by TCRdb with MiXCR from the multiplex PCR reads. The table has about 350,000 distinct CDR3 sequences, approximately 15% seen once. The CDR3 contains 16 residues. The V and J ends lost 0 bases and 5 bases respectively, with 13 bases between them. The germline V gene encodes CDR1 LNHNV and CDR2 YYDKDF (reference sequence). Time point specified: newly diagnosed GD, antithyroid drugs for less than 3 months. Generation of the TCR library employed RNA extracted from PBMCs. This sample was also put to use in a study of T cells in Graves' hyperthyroidism and ophthalmopathy. That work states: First-round RT-PCR targeting the TCR CDR3 was performed with the HTBI primer set.

This specimen consisted of peripheral blood mononuclear cells (PBMCs), obtained at new diagnosis, from a patient treated with antithyroid drugs. The gene calls are TRBV15 and TRBJ1-4; possibly TRBD1 for D (5 bases). This receptor was identified in a man aged 40-49 years with Graves disease. The CDR3 sequence: CATSRDLGRQNEKLFF. In DNA form, the CDR3 reads TGTGCCACCAGCAGAGATCTGGGGCGGCAGAATGAAAAACTGTTTTTT.